Presented here are 5 T cell receptor beta chains from one specimen sequenced in a study of blood T cell repertoires in COVID-19. This table comes from immunoSEQ multiplex PCR, and its TCRdb copy is limited to in-frame clones, with some not included. This table has about 400,000 clones, about 88% appearing once. The sample consisted of peripheral blood. These receptors were collected from a woman between 55 and 75 years old with COVID-19, enrolled during active disease.

The rearrangement uses TRBV9 and TRBJ2-1; a weak D match, TRBD1 (6 bases). CDR3 size: 13 residues. V lost 4 bases, J lost 11 bases, and 16 bases lay in between. Germline V lookup: CDR1 SGDLS, CDR2 YYNGEE. Here the CDR3 reads CASSPRDNPQQFF. The CDR3 DNA reads TGTGCCAGCAGCCCCCGGGACAATCCCCAGCAGTTCTTC.

This clone was detected only once. V and J are TRBV7-9 and TRBJ1-2, with 10 positions matching TRBD1. Germline V lookup: CDR1 SEHNR, CDR2 FQNEAQ (reference sequence). Trimming cost V 0 bases and J 8 bases; bases outside gene matches: 3. CDR3 length: 14 residues. Here the CDR3 reads CASSLAGQGGGYTF. In nucleotides, the CDR3 is TGTGCCAGCAGCTTAGCCGGACAGGGGGGAGGCTACACCTTC.

The J gene is TRBJ1-1, the V gene TRBV9; possibly TRBD1 for D (6 bases). The V and J ends lost 0 bases and 4 bases respectively, with 7 bases between them. Germline loops: CDR1 SGDLS, CDR2 YYNGEE. The CDR3 length is 13 residues. The CDR3 DNA reads TGTGCCAGCAGCGTAGAACAGGGCACTGAAGCTTTCTTT. This gives the protein CASSVEQGTEAFF.

The rearrangement joins TRBV7-9 to TRBJ1-4, with a weak D call TRBD1 (5 bases). The germline V and J ends were trimmed by 4 bases and 7 bases, with 16 bases remaining between them. The germline V gene encodes CDR1 SEHNR and CDR2 FQNEAQ (reference sequence). The CDR3 spans 15 residues. Here the CDR3 reads CASSYLYGGAEKLFF. CDR3 bases: TGTGCCAGCAGCTACCTATACGGCGGGGCTGAAAAACTGTTTTTT.

The rearrangement joins TRBV7-9 to TRBJ2-7, with 7 bases fitting TRBD1. Germline lookup yields CDR1 SEHNR and CDR2 FQNEAQ (reference sequence). V shed 3 bases, J shed 1 base, and the junction held 9 bases outside the gene matches. The CDR3 runs to 16 residues. The CDR3 loop reads CASSLLGTAESYEQYF. The CDR3 coding sequence is TGTGCCAGCAGCTTGTTAGGGACAGCCGAATCCTACGAGCAGTACTTC.